The 30 T cell receptor beta chains below all came from one sample that was sequenced in a study of tumor-infiltrating lymphocytes in localized non-small cell lung cancer. Sequencing used immunoSEQ multiplex PCR; TCRdb keeps in-frame clones, though not all of them. The sample gives under 8,500 clones, approximately 74% of which show up once; around 12% is in the top ten. Sequencing was performed on lung tumor tissue. Receptor source: a human donor with non-small cell lung cancer.

The chain has TRBV30 and TRBJ2-5; no definite D call. From germline, CDR1 is GTSNPN and CDR2 SVGIG (reference sequence). This CDR3 spans 14 amino acids. V lost 0 bases to trimming and J lost 3 bases, with 11 bases between them. CDR3 amino acids: CAWSVPGREETQYF. The CDR3 DNA is TGTGCCTGGAGTGTACCCGGGCGAGAAGAGACCCAGTACTTC. Full variable domain (missing parts from reference TRBV30 and TRBJ2-5): SQTIHQWPATLVQPVGSPLSLECTVEGTSNPNLYWYRQAAGRGLQLLFYSVGIGQISSEVPQNLSASRPQDRQFILSSKKLLLSDSGFYLCAWSVPGREETQYFGPGTRLLVL.

The chain recombines TRBV2 with TRBJ2-7, with D perhaps TRBD1 (5 bases). The CDR3 covers 14 residues. From germline, CDR1 is SNHLY and CDR2 FYNNEI. Trimming took off 1 base at V and 7 bases at J, with 14 bases between the two ends. The CDR3 loop reads CASSEGGRSWEQYF. The CDR3 DNA follows: TGTGCCAGCAGTGAAGGGGGCCGGAGTTGGGAGCAGTACTTC.

The V gene is TRBV18, the J gene TRBJ2-1, with D tentatively TRBD2 (6 bases). Deletions cut 3 bases from V and 4 bases from J, with 10 bases between. The CDR3 contains 14 residues. In germline, CDR1 is KGHSH, CDR2 LQKENI. CDR3 amino acids: CASSPGTVYNEQFF. CDR3 bases: TGTGCCAGCTCACCGGGGACTGTTTACAATGAGCAGTTCTTC.

The V and J genes are TRBV27 and TRBJ2-7; D possibly uses TRBD1 or TRBD2 (5 bases each). The CDR3 consists of 15 residues. V lost 5 bases and J 4 bases, leaving 18 bases between the germline ends. The germline CDR1 and CDR2 sequences are MNHEY and SMNVEV (reference sequence). The CDR3 DNA follows: TGTGCCAGCAGTCCCCGGGACGGCAGTCGATACGAGCAGTACTTC. Residues: CASSPRDGSRYEQYF.

Concerning this clone: One end of the junction does not line up with germline, which may come from a read error. The chain uses TRBV15 and TRBJ2-3; 7 bases are shared with TRBD1. CDR1 is LNHNV, CDR2 YYDKDF, per germline (reference sequence). The CDR3 has 16 residues. CDR3 protein: CATSGERDSPTDTQYF. For the CDR3, the DNA is TGTGCCACCAGCGGAGAAAGGGACAGCCCCACAGATACGCAGTATTTT. The full variable domain, its missing parts supplied by reference TRBV15 and TRBJ2-3, is DAMVIQNPRYQVTQFGKPVTLSCSQTLNHNVMYWYQQKSSQAPKLLFHYYDKDFNNEADTPDNFQSRRPNTSFCFLDIRSPGLGDTAMYLCATSGERDSPTDTQYFGPGTRLTVL.

The rearrangement joins TRBV7-2 to TRBJ1-2; tentatively, D is TRBD1 (5 bases). The V gene's germline CDR1 is SGHTA and CDR2 FQGNSA. The ends were cut back, 5 bases at V and 4 bases at J, with 14 bases in the middle. The CDR3 contains 14 residues. The CDR3 spells CASSPPDTSYGYTF. For the CDR3, the DNA is TGTGCCAGCAGCCCTCCGGACACCTCCTATGGCTACACCTTC.

CDR3 nucleotide sequence: TGTGCCAGCAGCGAGGTGTCAGGGGGCGAGCAGTACTTC. This gives the protein CASSEVSGGEQYF. This chain connects TRBV7-2 to TRBJ2-7; 7 nucleotides align to TRBD1. J lost 6 bases, V lost 5 bases, and 7 bases had no gene match. Germline CDR1 is SGHTA and CDR2 is FQGNSA. The CDR3 runs 13 residues.

The J gene is TRBJ2-1, the V gene TRBV4-2; TRBD2 matches 9 bases. Germline V gene sequence: CDR1 LGHNA, CDR2 YNFKEQ. With 5 bases clipped from V and 4 bases from J, the junction kept 6 bases outside the gene matches. The CDR3 is 15 residues long. CDR3 amino acids: CASSKGSGGYNEQFF. The CDR3 bases are TGTGCCAGCAGCAAAGGAAGCGGGGGGTACAATGAGCAGTTCTTC.

This chain connects TRBV5-8 to TRBJ2-2; 11 bases are a match to TRBD2. The CDR3 is 15 amino acids. Losses at the gene ends were 2 bases for V and 4 bases for J; bases not matched to a gene: 1. Per germline, CDR1 SGHTS and CDR2 YDEGEE. The CDR3 reads CASSFSGRATGELFF. The DNA of the CDR3 is TGTGCCAGCAGCTTTAGCGGGAGGGCCACCGGGGAGCTGTTTTTT. The whole variable domain, remainder taken from reference TRBV5-8 and TRBJ2-2, is EAGVTQSPTHLIKTRGQQATLRCSPISGHTSVYWYQQALGLGLQFLLWYDEGEERNRGNFPPRFSGRQFPNYSSELNVNALELEDSALYLCASSFSGRATGELFFGEGSRLTVL.

The rearrangement joins TRBV18 to TRBJ1-6, with TRBD1 as a possible D gene (6 bases). The CDR3 is 14 residues long. The germline CDR1 and CDR2 sequences are KGHSH and LQKENI. V shed 2 bases and J shed 7 bases, with 9 bases lying between them. In nucleotides, the CDR3 is TGTGCCAGCTCACCAGGGGGCGGAAATTCACCCCTCCACTTT. Residues: CASSPGGGNSPLHF.

The chain combines TRBV7-2 with TRBJ2-5; D is possibly TRBD1 (5 bases). There are 13 residues in the CDR3. V was shortened by 1 base and J by 5 bases, with 8 bases between the two germline ends. Germline V CDR1 and CDR2: SGHTA, FQGNSA. As DNA, the CDR3 is TGTGCCAGCAGCTTAGGCAGGGATGAGACCCAGTACTTC. Amino acid sequence: CASSLGRDETQYF.

The chain couples TRBV7-2 to TRBJ1-2; TRBD1 is a possible D gene (5 bases). This CDR3 spans 13 amino acids. With 1 base removed from V and 3 bases from J, the gap between germline ends came to 6 bases. Germline V gives CDR1 SGHTA, CDR2 FQGNSA. The CDR3 DNA is TGTGCCAGCAGCTTAGGCAGGGACTATGGCTACACCTTC. Its translation is CASSLGRDYGYTF.

The CDR3 spells CASRDREGQPQHF. The CDR3, as DNA: TGTGCCAGCAGGGACAGGGAAGGTCAGCCCCAGCATTTT. The V gene is TRBV6-5, the J gene TRBJ1-5; 8 nucleotides line up with TRBD1. Germline V gene sequence: CDR1 MNHEY, CDR2 SVGAGI. V was pared by 6 bases and J by 6 bases, with 4 bases of the junction left unmatched. CDR3 length equals 13 residues.

The J gene is TRBJ2-3, the V gene TRBV2; 10 positions agree with TRBD2. CDR1 is SNHLY and CDR2 is FYNNEI in the germline V gene. The CDR3 totals 16 residues. V lost 3 bases to trimming and J lost 3 bases; unmatched junction nucleotides: 6. CDR3 protein: CASSDRTAGGTDTQYF. The CDR3 coding sequence is TGTGCCAGCAGTGATCGCACAGCGGGAGGGACAGATACGCAGTATTTT.

The rearrangement links TRBV7-2 to TRBJ1-1; 7 nucleotides agree with TRBD1. Unmatched junction bases numbered 5, after V lost 2 bases and J lost 5 bases. Germline loops: CDR1 SGHTA, CDR2 FQGNSA. This CDR3 has 14 residues. DNA for the CDR3: TGTGCCAGCAGCTTATCCAGGACAGGTACTGAAGCTTTCTTT. Its protein product is CASSLSRTGTEAFF.

The rearrangement links TRBV2 to TRBJ1-1; D is unresolved. The ends were cut back, 4 bases at V and 1 base at J, with 10 bases in the middle. There are 14 residues in the CDR3. The V gene's germline CDR1 is SNHLY and CDR2 FYNNEI. CDR3 region: CASSGRQANTEAFF. The DNA for the CDR3 is TGTGCCAGCAGTGGTCGACAAGCGAACACTGAAGCTTTCTTT.

This clone was detected a few times. This sequence joins TRBV2 and TRBJ1-1; tentative D call: TRBD1 (6 bases). Germline values: CDR1 SNHLY, CDR2 FYNNEI. V shed 5 bases and J shed 5 bases, with 9 bases lying between them. The CDR3 contains 12 residues. The CDR3 DNA follows: TGTGCCAGCAGTACAGGGAGGACTGAAGCTTTCTTT. This codes for CASSTGRTEAFF.

The chain combines TRBV27 with TRBJ1-6; the D is unclear. This CDR3 contains 15 residues. Germline CDR1 reads MNHEY; CDR2 reads SMNVEV (reference sequence). Trimming pared 3 bases from V and 7 bases from J, leaving 13 bases between. This CDR3 reads CASSFGNSENSPLHF. The CDR3 region has the DNA TGTGCCAGCAGTTTTGGGAACAGTGAAAATTCACCCCTCCACTTT.

The chain recombines TRBV30 with TRBJ1-4, with D tentatively TRBD1 (6 bases). Germline V lookup: CDR1 GTSNPN, CDR2 SVGIG (reference sequence). This CDR3 is 17 amino acids long. With 3 bases removed from V and 6 bases from J, the gap between germline ends came to 23 bases. The chain's CDR3 is CAWRFFGQIEGYEKLFF. The CDR3, as DNA: TGTGCCTGGAGATTCTTCGGACAGATAGAGGGGTATGAAAAACTGTTTTTT.

The chain carries TRBV5-1 and TRBJ2-1, with D possibly called TRBD1 or TRBD2 (5 bases each). Germline assignment: CDR1 SGHRS and CDR2 YFSETQ. This CDR3 is built from 17 residues. V was clipped by 1 base and J by 4 bases, with 18 bases between them. The CDR3 spells CASSLSGRPSSYNEQFF. Here the CDR3 DNA reads TGCGCCAGCAGCTTGTCGGGGCGACCTTCGTCTTACAATGAGCAGTTCTTC.

As to this clone: Distinct nucleotide sequences in the sample also encode this CDR3. The V gene is TRBV5-4, the J gene TRBJ1-2; no firm D call. Per the germline V gene, CDR1 is SGHNT and CDR2 is YYREEE (reference sequence). V was shortened by 4 bases and J by 3 bases, with 10 bases between the two germline ends. CDR3 length: 13 residues. CDR3 protein: CASSPDTYYGYTF. CDR3 in DNA: TGTGCCAGCAGCCCCGACACTTACTATGGCTACACCTTC.

The rearrangement joins TRBV5-1 to TRBJ1-2; D perhaps matches TRBD1 (5 bases). CDR3 length equals 14 residues. CDR1 and CDR2 (germline): SGHRS, YFSETQ. Between the trimmed V and J ends, which lost 0 bases and 6 bases, there was a span of 12 bases. The CDR3 here is CASSLGQYINGYTF. DNA for the CDR3: TGCGCCAGCAGCTTGGGACAGTACATTAATGGCTACACCTTC. The whole variable domain, filled in from reference TRBV5-1 and TRBJ1-2, reads KAGVTQTPRYLIKTRGQQVTLSCSPISGHRSVSWYQQTPGQGLQFLFEYFSETQRNKGNFPGRFSGRQFSNSRSEMNVSTLELGDSALYLCASSLGQYINGYTFGSGTRLTVV.

In its sample, this clone is medium-sized. The chain has TRBV18 and TRBJ2-7, with D perhaps matching TRBD2 (5 bases). Germline V CDR1 and CDR2: KGHSH, LQKENI. The CDR3 runs to 13 residues. The V and J ends lost 6 bases and 5 bases respectively, with 14 bases between them. CDR3 loop: CASSYTRMNEQYF. The CDR3 bases are TGTGCCAGCTCCTACACTAGGATGAACGAGCAGTACTTC.

In regard to this clone: A read error may produce the germline difference seen at one junction end. The chain carries TRBV4-1 and TRBJ1-2; D is unresolved. Germline V lookup: CDR1 MGHRA, CDR2 YSYEKL. The CDR3 has 13 residues. For the CDR3, the DNA is TGCGCCAGCAGCGAAGAGGAATACTATGGCTACACCTTC. Protein: CASSEEEYYGYTF.

This clone was recorded once. The CDR3 reads CASTRNAGGNNEQFF. CDR3 bases: TGTGCCAGCACCCGTAACGCGGGAGGTAACAATGAGCAGTTCTTC. This chain joins TRBV7-9 and TRBJ2-1; 8 bases are a match to TRBD2. The CDR3 extends over 15 amino acids. Germline CDR1 SEHNR, CDR2 FQNEAQ (reference sequence). With V trimmed by 7 bases and J by 5 bases, 10 bases remained unmatched.

The V gene is TRBV9, the J gene TRBJ2-7; 7 bases align to TRBD1. Germline loops: CDR1 SGDLS, CDR2 YYNGEE. The CDR3 has 17 residues. With 2 bases clipped from V and 3 bases from J, the junction kept 14 bases outside the gene matches. In nucleotides, the CDR3 is TGTGCCAGCAGCGTCGGACAGGATCCGGCACCTAACTACGAGCAGTACTTC. It codes for CASSVGQDPAPNYEQYF. Variable domain in full (rest from reference TRBV9 and TRBJ2-7): DSGVTQTPKHLITATGQRVTLRCSPRSGDLSVYWYQQSLDQGLQFLIQYYNGEERAKGNILERFSAQQFPDLHSELNLSSLELGDSALYFCASSVGQDPAPNYEQYFGPGTRLTVT.

The chain carries TRBV30 and TRBJ2-7, with D perhaps TRBD2 (5 bases). Germline assignment: CDR1 GTSNPN and CDR2 SVGIG (reference sequence). The CDR3 has 13 residues. Trimming took off 4 bases at V and 2 bases at J, with 12 bases between the two ends. The CDR3 is CAWKMAGTYEQYF. CDR3 in DNA: TGTGCCTGGAAGATGGCGGGCACCTACGAGCAGTACTTC.

This clone has a single count. The genes are TRBV20-1 and TRBJ1-1; unclear D gene. V shed 0 bases and J shed 11 bases, with 10 bases lying between them. Germline-derived CDR1 and CDR2 are DFQATT and SNEGSKA (reference sequence). CDR3 length: 11 residues. In nucleotides, the CDR3 is TGCAGTGCTAGAGAAGTCGACCAGGCTTTCTTT. It codes for CSAREVDQAFF.

This sequence joins TRBV14 and TRBJ2-1; 14 nucleotides align to TRBD2. Trimming at V came to 4 bases and at J to 9 bases, leaving 2 bases not matched to a gene. The CDR3 consists of 14 residues. Germline values: CDR1 SGHDN, CDR2 FVKESK. CDR3 residues: CASSPGLAGGEQFF. For the CDR3, the DNA is TGTGCCAGCAGCCCAGGACTAGCGGGGGGTGAGCAGTTCTTC.

This clone has just one count. The genes are TRBV5-6 and TRBJ2-4; the D gene is possibly TRBD1 (6 bases). Trimming left V 5 bases short and J 0 bases short, with 12 bases between. From germline, CDR1 is SGHDT and CDR2 YYEEEE. This CDR3 spans 15 amino acids. CDR3 DNA sequence: TGTGCCAGCAGTTTGCAGGGGCTAGCCAAAAACATTCAGTACTTC. This translates into CASSLQGLAKNIQYF.